This entry features one TCR beta chain sequence. Its antigen is undetermined. An Oncomine TCR Beta short-read assay was used to sequence the DNA from cultured CD4+ T cells. MiXCR was run by TCRdb on the PCR reads, yielding one entry per CDR3 protein. The sample consists of about 21,000 distinct CDR3 sequences, 35% to 50% of them appearing once. This sample was included in a study of vaccination and CD4 T cells after COVID-19. Overall study findings and caveats: The median SARS-CoV-2-reactive clonotype number increased from approximately 21 to 38, without statistical significance.

Sample treatment: roughly nine-day PBMC culture with coronavirus spike peptide pools or control peptides (ViraFEST assay). ViraFEST relied on peptide pools to expand antigen-specific T cells; the TCRs were sequenced afterward. The origin of this receptor is a human donor who had recovered from COVID-19. Sequences were derived from CD4+ T cells from blood, cultured in vitro, sampled after SARS-CoV-2 vaccination.

This CDR3 reads CASSLVVRRPTGYTF. The CDR3 nucleotides read TGTGCCAGCAGCTTGGTCGTCCGGAGGCCTACTGGCTACACCTTC. The rearrangement joins TRBV5-6 to TRBJ1-2; the D is unclear. The germline V gene has CDR1 SGHDT and CDR2 YYEEEE. The CDR3 spans 15 residues. V dropped 0 bases and J dropped 7 bases, with 16 bases sitting between them.